This TCR beta chain was sequenced in a study of neurological immune-mediated disorders. From 2 million PBMCs stored at -80 C, the unsorted libraries were generated. This clonotype was found many times. Its antigen is not known. The making of cDNA relied on 5'RACE with 10-nucleotide random UMIs. TCRdb recomputed calls from the 5' RACE reads with MiXCR, one row per CDR3 protein. This table has about 55,000 distinct CDR3 sequences, approximately 3.8% appearing once. Study-level findings and limits: In HTLV-1-associated myelopathy, TCR clonal expansion was greatest, and in multiple sclerosis it was least, below healthy controls.

The sequenced sample was PBMCs. This sequence originates from a man aged 30 to 39 with multiple sclerosis.

The DNA of the CDR3 is TGCAGCGTGAAGACAGGGGGCACTGCCGCCGGGGAGCTGTTTTTT. This codes for CSVKTGGTAAGELFF. The V gene is TRBV29-1, the J gene TRBJ2-2, with TRBD1 matching 10 bases. Trimming cost V 6 bases and J 6 bases; bases outside gene matches: 10. The CDR3 totals 15 residues. Germline CDR1 SQVTM, CDR2 ANQGSEA.